Listed below are T cell receptor beta chains from one sample, sequenced in a study of blood T cell repertoires in COVID-19. Profiled with immunoSEQ multiplex PCR; TCRdb holds only in-frame clones, not every one. The sample yields about 120,000 clones, approximately 89% seen once. The sequencing input was peripheral blood. The origin of the receptors is a woman between 55 and 75 years old with COVID-19, enrolled during active disease. Each CDR3 is given with its conserved first and last residue. Fields, in order: J gene, V gene, D gene, CDR3 length, clone size, CDR3 protein, CDR3 DNA. The D gene is left open where the match is weak. Size values are once, few and many counts, or a class for expanded clones, and some rows have none.

j_gene: TRBJ2-6
v_gene: TRBV7-9
d_gene: -
len: 15
abundance: -
CDR3aa: CASSSGSSGANVLTF
CDR3nt: TGTGCCAGCAGCTCTGGCAGCTCTGGGGCCAACGTCCTGACTTTC

j_gene: TRBJ2-2
v_gene: TRBV9
d_gene: -
len: 17
abundance: -
CDR3aa: CASSASSVQQGTGELFF
CDR3nt: TGTGCCAGCAGCGCCTCTTCGGTCCAACAGGGCACCGGGGAGCTGTTTTTT

j_gene: TRBJ2-1
v_gene: TRBV6-2/TRBV6-3
d_gene: TRBD2
len: 19
abundance: once
CDR3aa: CASSSLGQATGTSPVEQFF
CDR3nt: TGTGCCAGCAGTTCCCTCGGACAGGCCACCGGGACTAGCCCCGTTGAGCAGTTCTTC

j_gene: TRBJ1-2
v_gene: TRBV19
d_gene: TRBD1
len: 12
abundance: -
CDR3aa: CASRRDREGYTF
CDR3nt: TGTGCCAGTAGAAGGGACAGGGAGGGCTACACCTTC

j_gene: TRBJ2-2
v_gene: TRBV5-1
d_gene: -
len: 13
abundance: -
CDR3aa: CASSLTGTGELFF
CDR3nt: TGCGCCAGCAGCTTAACAGGGACCGGGGAGCTGTTTTTT

j_gene: TRBJ2-2
v_gene: TRBV9
d_gene: -
len: 15
abundance: -
CDR3aa: CASSVEGRLSGELFF
CDR3nt: TGTGCCAGCAGCGTGGAGGGGCGCCTATCCGGGGAGCTGTTTTTT

j_gene: TRBJ1-3
v_gene: TRBV2
d_gene: -
len: 14
abundance: -
CDR3aa: CASSDQGVGNTIYF
CDR3nt: TGTGCCAGCAGTGATCAAGGGGTCGGAAACACCATATATTTT

j_gene: TRBJ2-1
v_gene: TRBV7-3
d_gene: -
len: 15
abundance: -
CDR3aa: CASSPQALVGAEQFF
CDR3nt: TGTGCCAGCAGCCCCCAGGCCCTCGTTGGGGCCGAGCAGTTCTTC

j_gene: TRBJ1-1
v_gene: TRBV15
d_gene: TRBD1
len: 13
abundance: -
CDR3aa: CATSGQGNTEAFF
CDR3nt: TGTGCCACCAGCGGACAGGGGAACACTGAAGCTTTCTTT

j_gene: TRBJ1-1
v_gene: TRBV27
d_gene: -
len: 13
abundance: -
CDR3aa: CASSWGEGTEAFF
CDR3nt: TGTGCCAGCAGTTGGGGTGAGGGCACTGAAGCTTTCTTT

j_gene: TRBJ2-5
v_gene: TRBV7-2
d_gene: -
len: 14
abundance: -
CDR3aa: CASSSPRNRETQYF
CDR3nt: TGTGCCAGCAGCTCGCCCCGGAACAGGGAGACCCAGTACTTC

j_gene: TRBJ2-1
v_gene: TRBV5-4
d_gene: -
len: 12
abundance: -
CDR3aa: CASSLGEDEQFF
CDR3nt: TGTGCCAGCAGCTTGGGGGAGGATGAGCAGTTCTTC

j_gene: TRBJ2-7
v_gene: TRBV9
d_gene: TRBD2
len: 16
abundance: -
CDR3aa: CASSDGSTSGAYEQYF
CDR3nt: TGTGCCAGCAGCGACGGATCGACTAGCGGGGCCTACGAGCAGTACTTC

j_gene: TRBJ1-1
v_gene: TRBV7-8
d_gene: -
len: 15
abundance: once
CDR3aa: CASSLDHRMNTEAFF
CDR3nt: TGTGCCAGCAGCTTAGATCACAGGATGAACACTGAAGCTTTCTTT

j_gene: TRBJ2-3
v_gene: TRBV21-1
d_gene: -
len: 16
abundance: once
CDR3aa: CASSIKGQGEVDTQYF
CDR3nt: TGTGCCAGCAGCATAAAGGGACAGGGTGAGGTAGATACGCAGTATTTT

j_gene: TRBJ1-1
v_gene: TRBV19
d_gene: TRBD1
len: 15
abundance: -
CDR3aa: CASSIQAGGNTEAFF
CDR3nt: TGTGCCAGTAGTATACAGGCAGGGGGGAACACTGAAGCTTTCTTT

j_gene: TRBJ1-2
v_gene: TRBV6-5
d_gene: TRBD1
len: 14
abundance: -
CDR3aa: CASSGDRGVSGYTF
CDR3nt: TGTGCCAGCAGCGGGGACAGGGGCGTAAGTGGCTACACCTTC

j_gene: TRBJ1-1
v_gene: TRBV6-5
d_gene: -
len: 12
abundance: once
CDR3aa: CASSRMYTEAFF
CDR3nt: TGTGCCAGCAGCAGGATGTACACTGAAGCTTTCTTT

j_gene: TRBJ1-2
v_gene: TRBV7-2
d_gene: -
len: 14
abundance: -
CDR3aa: CASSPDGGNYGYTF
CDR3nt: TGTGCCAGCAGCCCCGACGGAGGTAACTATGGCTACACCTTC

j_gene: TRBJ1-3
v_gene: TRBV4-1
d_gene: -
len: 17
abundance: -
CDR3aa: CASSQEQGTDSGNTIYF
CDR3nt: TGCGCCAGCAGCCAGGAACAGGGTACAGACTCTGGAAACACCATATATTTT

j_gene: TRBJ2-3
v_gene: TRBV10-1
d_gene: -
len: 15
abundance: -
CDR3aa: CASSEGTTSTDTQYF
CDR3nt: TGCGCCAGCAGTGAGGGGACAACTAGCACAGATACGCAGTATTTT

j_gene: TRBJ1-2
v_gene: TRBV10-2
d_gene: -
len: 13
abundance: -
CDR3aa: CASSVVRDYGYTF
CDR3nt: TGCGCCAGCAGTGTTGTCAGGGACTATGGCTACACCTTC

j_gene: TRBJ2-3
v_gene: TRBV7-3
d_gene: TRBD2
len: 15
abundance: -
CDR3aa: CASGLGLEDTDTQYF
CDR3nt: TGTGCCAGCGGTTTGGGACTAGAAGATACAGATACGCAGTATTTT

j_gene: TRBJ2-2
v_gene: TRBV7-3
d_gene: -
len: 18
abundance: once
CDR3aa: CASSPTPRTVINTGELFF
CDR3nt: TGTGCCAGCAGCCCGACGCCAAGGACAGTTATCAACACCGGGGAGCTGTTTTTT

j_gene: TRBJ2-1
v_gene: TRBV27
d_gene: TRBD1
len: 17
abundance: -
CDR3aa: CASSSYEQGDLYNEQFF
CDR3nt: TGTGCCAGCAGTTCCTACGAGCAGGGGGACCTCTACAATGAGCAGTTCTTC

j_gene: TRBJ1-4
v_gene: TRBV10-2
d_gene: -
len: 13
abundance: -
CDR3aa: CARQTRAREKLFF
CDR3nt: TGCGCCAGACAGACGCGGGCGAGGGAAAAACTGTTTTTT

j_gene: TRBJ2-3
v_gene: TRBV3-1/TRBV3-2
d_gene: TRBD1
len: 17
abundance: -
CDR3aa: CASSQERGTGGTDTQYF
CDR3nt: TGTGCCAGCAGCCAAGAGAGAGGGACAGGGGGCACAGATACGCAGTATTTT

j_gene: TRBJ2-3
v_gene: TRBV7-9
d_gene: TRBD1
len: 15
abundance: -
CDR3aa: CASSPRGQGTDTQYF
CDR3nt: TGTGCCAGCAGCCCACGTGGACAGGGGACAGATACGCAGTATTTT

j_gene: TRBJ1-5
v_gene: TRBV19
d_gene: -
len: 16
abundance: -
CDR3aa: CASSPAWGVNPQPQHF
CDR3nt: TGTGCCAGTAGCCCCGCCTGGGGGGTAAACCCCCAGCCCCAGCATTTT

j_gene: TRBJ1-6
v_gene: TRBV25-1
d_gene: -
len: 16
abundance: -
CDR3aa: CASSAQEYPYNSPLHF
CDR3nt: TGTGCCAGCAGTGCACAGGAGTACCCCTATAATTCACCCCTCCACTTT

j_gene: TRBJ1-2
v_gene: TRBV4-1
d_gene: TRBD1
len: 20
abundance: -
CDR3aa: CASSQETGTGEFGGNYGYTF
CDR3nt: TGCGCCAGCAGCCAAGAGACCGGGACAGGTGAATTCGGTGGGAACTATGGCTACACCTTC

j_gene: TRBJ1-5
v_gene: TRBV7-8
d_gene: TRBD1
len: 16
abundance: -
CDR3aa: CASSLVGQGGDQPQHF
CDR3nt: TGTGCCAGCAGCTTAGTGGGACAGGGTGGAGATCAGCCCCAGCATTTT

j_gene: TRBJ2-2
v_gene: TRBV15
d_gene: -
len: 17
abundance: -
CDR3aa: CATSPPPPRENTGELFF
CDR3nt: TGTGCCACCAGCCCACCACCCCCGAGGGAGAACACCGGGGAGCTGTTTTTT

j_gene: TRBJ1-1
v_gene: TRBV2
d_gene: TRBD1
len: 14
abundance: -
CDR3aa: CASSVDRGGTEAFF
CDR3nt: TGTGCCAGCAGCGTGGACAGGGGAGGGACTGAAGCTTTCTTT

j_gene: TRBJ2-7
v_gene: TRBV9
d_gene: TRBD1
len: 16
abundance: few
CDR3aa: CASSVKPGQGLYEQYF
CDR3nt: TGTGCCAGCAGCGTTAAACCGGGACAGGGACTATACGAGCAGTACTTC

j_gene: TRBJ1-3
v_gene: TRBV7-2
d_gene: TRBD1
len: 16
abundance: -
CDR3aa: CASSLGPGGTGNTIYF
CDR3nt: TGTGCCAGCAGCTTAGGGCCAGGGGGCACTGGAAACACCATATATTTT

j_gene: TRBJ1-2
v_gene: TRBV11-2
d_gene: -
len: 14
abundance: -
CDR3aa: CASSPPGHNYGYTF
CDR3nt: TGTGCCAGCAGCCCTCCGGGACACAACTATGGCTACACCTTC

j_gene: TRBJ1-5
v_gene: TRBV28
d_gene: -
len: 16
abundance: few
CDR3aa: CASSPIGTSVNQPQHF
CDR3nt: TGTGCCAGCAGCCCTATCGGGACAAGCGTCAATCAGCCCCAGCATTTT

j_gene: TRBJ2-4
v_gene: TRBV6-5
d_gene: -
len: 16
abundance: -
CDR3aa: CASSYDGTVQGNIQYF
CDR3nt: TGTGCCAGCAGTTACGATGGGACCGTCCAGGGGAACATTCAGTACTTC

j_gene: TRBJ1-2
v_gene: TRBV24-1
d_gene: TRBD1
len: 14
abundance: once
CDR3aa: CATREAGGNYGYTF
CDR3nt: TGTGCCACCAGGGAGGCAGGGGGCAACTATGGCTACACCTTC

j_gene: TRBJ1-2
v_gene: TRBV7-9
d_gene: -
len: 14
abundance: -
CDR3aa: CASSLGEGLNGYTF
CDR3nt: TGTGCCAGCAGCTTAGGGGAGGGGTTGAATGGCTACACCTTC

j_gene: TRBJ1-1
v_gene: TRBV7-9
d_gene: TRBD1
len: 14
abundance: -
CDR3aa: CAGAKQGGNTEAFF
CDR3nt: TGTGCCGGAGCGAAACAGGGGGGGAACACTGAAGCTTTCTTT

j_gene: TRBJ2-5
v_gene: TRBV9
d_gene: TRBD2
len: 16
abundance: -
CDR3aa: CASSVGLAGVQETQYF
CDR3nt: TGTGCCAGCAGCGTAGGACTAGCGGGGGTCCAAGAGACCCAGTACTTC

j_gene: TRBJ1-1
v_gene: TRBV6-2/TRBV6-3
d_gene: TRBD1
len: 13
abundance: once
CDR3aa: CASSPTGGTEAFF
CDR3nt: TGTGCCAGCAGTCCCACAGGGGGCACTGAAGCTTTCTTT

j_gene: TRBJ2-1
v_gene: TRBV18
d_gene: TRBD1
len: 15
abundance: -
CDR3aa: CASSPYRGNYNEQFF
CDR3nt: TGTGCCAGCTCACCTTACAGGGGAAACTACAATGAGCAGTTCTTC

j_gene: TRBJ1-4
v_gene: TRBV5-6
d_gene: -
len: 17
abundance: -
CDR3aa: CASSAGLVRGLGEKLFF
CDR3nt: TGTGCCAGCAGCGCCGGGTTGGTGAGGGGACTAGGGGAAAAACTGTTTTTT

j_gene: TRBJ2-1
v_gene: TRBV30
d_gene: TRBD2
len: 13
abundance: -
CDR3aa: CAWTSGGDNEQFF
CDR3nt: TGTGCCTGGACTAGCGGGGGCGACAATGAGCAGTTCTTC

j_gene: TRBJ1-1
v_gene: TRBV29-1
d_gene: -
len: 11
abundance: -
CDR3aa: CSVAIRFEAFF
CDR3nt: TGCAGCGTTGCTATACGTTTTGAAGCTTTCTTT